These 32 T cell receptor beta chains were sequenced from one sample in a study of cytomegalovirus exposure and HLA in healthy donors. PCR was performed using 60 Vbeta and 13 Jbeta primers. Some clones are missing from TCRdb's copy, which holds only in-frame ones; the method was immunoSEQ multiplex PCR. The table lists 90,000 to 120,000 clones, less than 80% of them singletons, with around 4% in the top ten. Specimen: PBMCs. The receptor set was obtained from a man aged 25 to 40 in good health and CMV-seropositive.

Details on this clone: This may stem from a read error, because a much larger clone lies one nucleotide away. Other DNA sequences from this sample encode an identical CDR3 as well. The chain couples TRBV7-2 to TRBJ2-7; D remains unclear. Germline CDR1 is SGHTA and CDR2 is FQGNSA. Trimming pared 4 bases from V and 2 bases from J, leaving 3 bases between. The CDR3 is 11 residues long. The CDR3 is CASSSTYEQYF. The DNA of the CDR3 is TGTGCCAGCAGCTCCACCTACGAGCAGTACTTC.

The genes are TRBV18 and TRBJ1-1; TRBD1 matches at 10 bases. The CDR3 consists of 18 residues. Germline V lookup: CDR1 KGHSH, CDR2 LQKENI. Trimming took 3 bases from V and 1 from J; bases not matched to a gene: 11. The CDR3, as DNA: TGTGCCAGCTCACCGAGGATAAGGGACAGGGGATGGAACACTGAAGCTTTCTTT. This sequence encodes CASSPRIRDRGWNTEAFF.

This chain connects TRBV4-1 to TRBJ2-1; D might be TRBD2 (7 bases). CDR1 is MGHRA, CDR2 YSYEKL, per germline. CDR3 length: 18 residues. V was shortened by 4 bases and J by 1 base, with 20 bases between the two germline ends. The CDR3 loop is CASSPLWGRGWSYNEQFF. The CDR3 nucleotides are TGCGCCAGCAGCCCCCTATGGGGGCGGGGGTGGTCCTACAATGAGCAGTTCTTC.

The gene calls are TRBV5-4 and TRBJ2-3; D may be TRBD1 (5 bases). CDR1 and CDR2 (germline): SGHNT, YYREEE (reference sequence). Deletions cut 0 bases from V and 5 bases from J, with 13 bases between. The CDR3 is 15 residues long. The CDR3 DNA is TGTGCCAGCAGCTTGGATCTCAGGGTTGAAGATACGCAGTATTTT. Amino acid sequence: CASSLDLRVEDTQYF.

This clone was seen a single time. One end of the junction varies from germline; a read error may be responsible. This sequence joins TRBV6-5 and TRBJ2-1; 10 positions match TRBD2. The CDR3 runs to 15 residues. Germline CDR1 is MNHEY and CDR2 is SVGAGI. CDR3 in DNA: TGTGCCAGCAGTCCTCTAGCGGGGGCTCACAATGAGCAGCTCTTC. It codes for CASSPLAGAHNEQLF.

CDR3 amino acids: CASGLADYLNEQFF. Written as DNA, the CDR3 is TGTGCCAGTGGACTAGCGGATTATCTCAATGAGCAGTTCTTC. V and J are TRBV27 and TRBJ2-1; 10 bases map to TRBD2. Germline V gene lookup returns CDR1 MNHEY and CDR2 SMNVEV (reference sequence). The CDR3 is 14 amino acids. V dropped 9 bases and J dropped 6; count of bases not matched to a gene: 8.

This clone occurred once. The V call is TRBV2, the J call TRBJ1-6; D unclear. Trimming shortened V by 6 bases and J by 9 bases, and 6 bases separated the two germline ends. This CDR3 has 11 residues. The germline V gene has CDR1 SNHLY and CDR2 FYNNEI. The CDR3, as DNA: TGTGCCAGCAGCCGGGGTTCACCCCTCCACTTT. It specifies CASSRGSPLHF.

The chain is built from TRBV4-1 and TRBJ2-2; 8 nucleotides agree with TRBD1. J was trimmed by 4 bases and V by 4 bases; bases with no gene match: 2. Germline CDR1 is MGHRA and CDR2 is YSYEKL. The CDR3 length is 14 residues. The CDR3 DNA sequence: TGCGCCAGCAGCCCACAGGGGGGCACCGGGGAGCTGTTTTTT. Its protein is CASSPQGGTGELFF.

This clone occurred a few times. This chain links TRBV4-1 with TRBJ1-2, with D possibly TRBD1 on 5 matching bases. Trimming removed 4 bases at V and 2 bases at J, with 26 bases between. The CDR3 sequence is 19 residues long. CDR1 and CDR2 (germline): MGHRA, YSYEKL. Written as DNA, the CDR3 is TGCGCCAGCAGCCCGAACCGAACCCCGAGCGGGACCGGCAACTATGGCTACACCTTC. It yields the protein CASSPNRTPSGTGNYGYTF.

This clone has more than one count but fewer than ten. The rearrangement links TRBV11-3 to TRBJ2-5, with TRBD2 identical over 13 bases. The V gene's germline CDR1 is SGHNT and CDR2 YENEEA. V lost 2 bases, J lost 1 base, and 7 bases stayed unmatched. This CDR3 is 18 amino acids long. CDR3 sequence reads: CASSLPVGLAGVQETQYF. The CDR3 nucleotides read TGTGCCAGCAGCTTACCCGTCGGACTAGCGGGGGTCCAAGAGACCCAGTACTTC.

The V and J genes are TRBV5-1 and TRBJ2-7; D gene uncertain. Germline values: CDR1 SGHRS, CDR2 YFSETQ. V was clipped by 0 bases and J by 7 bases, with 8 bases between them. CDR3 length equals 12 residues. The CDR3 here is CASSLGSWEQYF. The CDR3 DNA reads TGCGCCAGCAGCTTGGGGAGCTGGGAGCAGTACTTC. Based on the CDR3 plus reference TRBV5-1 and TRBJ2-7, the full variable domain is KAGVTQTPRYLIKTRGQQVTLSCSPISGHRSVSWYQQTPGQGLQFLFEYFSETQRNKGNFPGRFSGRQFSNSRSEMNVSTLELGDSALYLCASSLGSWEQYFGPGTRLTVT.

The chain couples TRBV27 to TRBJ2-1; TRBD2 is a possible D gene (5 bases). This CDR3 is built from 16 residues. V lost 6 bases and J 0 bases, leaving 15 bases between the germline ends. Per germline, CDR1 MNHEY and CDR2 SMNVEV (reference sequence). Written as DNA, the CDR3 is TGTGCCAGCAGGACCCGGACTGCCAGCTCCTACAATGAGCAGTTCTTC. Translating it yields CASRTRTASSYNEQFF.

The chain joins TRBV11-2 to TRBJ1-2; a weak D match, TRBD1 (5 bases). Trimming shortened V by 0 bases and J by 0 bases, and 11 bases separated the two germline ends. Germline V gene data show CDR1 as SGHAT and CDR2 as FQNNGV. This CDR3 spans 16 amino acids. CDR3: CASSLDGAGSNYGYTF. In DNA, the CDR3 is TGTGCCAGCAGCTTAGATGGGGCAGGGTCTAACTATGGCTACACCTTC.

This clone was counted a few times. Relative to the germline gene, one junction end is altered; a read error may explain this. This chain joins TRBV7-9 and TRBJ2-2; TRBD2 agrees at 8 bases. The CDR3 runs to 16 residues. Germline assignment: CDR1 SEHNR and CDR2 FQNEAQ (reference sequence). CDR3 DNA: TGTTCCAGCAGCCGTGCGGCGGGGGGGAACACCGGGGAGCTGTTTTTT. It encodes CSSSRAAGGNTGELFF.

Only a few counts were recorded for this clone. This chain joins TRBV13 and TRBJ2-3; 7 bases match TRBD1. The CDR3 is 15 amino acids. Trimming at V came to 6 bases and at J to 2 bases, leaving 8 bases not matched to a gene. Germline assignment: CDR1 PRHDT and CDR2 FYEKMQ (reference sequence). The CDR3 nucleotides are TGTGCCAGCAGATTCCGGGACAGTGCCACAGATACGCAGTATTTT. The encoded protein is CASRFRDSATDTQYF.

The chain recombines TRBV15 with TRBJ1-4; no clear D gene. The CDR3 length is 14 residues. Trimming removed 6 bases at V and 8 bases at J, with 16 bases between. Germline V gene sequence: CDR1 LNHNV, CDR2 YYDKDF (reference sequence). CDR3 bases: TGTGCCACCAGGTGGTCGAGGGTGGAGGAAAAACTGTTTTTT. Translation: CATRWSRVEEKLFF.

The J gene is TRBJ2-1, the V gene TRBV7-2, with D possibly matching TRBD2 (6 bases). V lost 0 bases and J lost 4, with 10 bases in between. The CDR3 contains 15 residues. In germline, CDR1 is SGHTA, CDR2 FQGNSA. The CDR3 sequence is CASSLAGGAYNEQFF. The CDR3 DNA follows: TGTGCCAGCAGCTTAGCGGGCGGGGCATACAATGAGCAGTTCTTC.

V is TRBV7-9 and J is TRBJ1-1, with 9 bases lining up with TRBD1. V lost 5 bases and J lost 4; bases outside the gene matches: 2. CDR3 length: 13 amino acids. The germline gives CDR1 SEHNR, CDR2 FQNEAQ (reference sequence). The CDR3 nucleotides read TGTGCCAGCAGCAGACAGGGGGGCACTGAAGCTTTCTTT. Translation gives CASSRQGGTEAFF.

The gene calls are TRBV6-1 and TRBJ1-4, with 10 bases identical to TRBD1. The ends lost 6 bases at V and 0 bases at J; junction bases unmatched: 1. The CDR3 has 15 amino acids. The germline V gene has CDR1 MNHNS and CDR2 SASEGT. The CDR3 bases are TGTGCCAGCAGGGACAGGGGGACAACTAATGAAAAACTGTTTTTT. It codes for CASRDRGTTNEKLFF.

V gene TRBV2 combines with J gene TRBJ2-5; possible D gene TRBD1, 6 bases. Germline V CDR1 and CDR2: SNHLY, FYNNEI. This CDR3 region has 13 residues. V lost 6 bases and J 5 bases, leaving 13 bases between the germline ends. CDR3 region: CASRFERGETQYF. The CDR3, as DNA: TGTGCCAGCAGATTCGAAAGGGGGGAGACCCAGTACTTC. Complete variable domain (other parts from reference TRBV2 and TRBJ2-5): EPEVTQTPSHQVTQMGQEVILRCVPISNHLYFYWYRQILGQKVEFLVSFYNNEISEKSEIFDDQFSVERPDGSNFTLKIRSTKLEDSAMYFCASRFERGETQYFGPGTRLLVL.

The gene calls are TRBV10-3 and TRBJ1-2; D is undetermined. The CDR3 sequence is 14 residues long. Germline lookup yields CDR1 ENHRY and CDR2 SYGVKD. Deletions cut 4 bases from V and 2 bases from J, with 11 bases between. CDR3 coding DNA: TGTGCCATCAGTGTTGGGCAAGAAAACTATGGCTACACCTTC. Translation gives CAISVGQENYGYTF.

This chain joins TRBV2 and TRBJ2-7, with D maybe TRBD1 (6 bases). Germline assignment: CDR1 SNHLY and CDR2 FYNNEI. V was shortened by 0 bases and J by 6 bases, with 6 bases between the two germline ends. The length of the CDR3 is 12 residues. The CDR3, as DNA: TGTGCCAGCAGTGAAGCAGGGGGCGAGCAGTACTTC. It translates to CASSEAGGEQYF.

The chain links TRBV5-4 to TRBJ1-1, with 11 positions matching TRBD1. In germline, CDR1 is SGHNT, CDR2 YYREEE (reference sequence). The CDR3 runs 12 residues. V lost 4 bases to trimming and J lost 11 bases; unmatched junction nucleotides: 4. The CDR3 DNA reads as TGTGCCAGCAGCCAGGGACAGGGGGTGGCTTTCTTT. Translated: CASSQGQGVAFF.

This clone was seen a few times. The chain combines TRBV11-2 with TRBJ1-1; 9 nucleotides align to TRBD1. The CDR3 loop spans 11 amino acids. Germline V gene lookup returns CDR1 SGHAT and CDR2 FQNNGV. DNA for the CDR3: TGTGCGACAGGGGGGGGAGCTGAAGCTTTCTTT. Encoded protein: CATGGGAEAFF. Supplemented by reference TRBV11-2 and TRBJ1-1, the full variable domain reads EAGVAQSPRYKIIEKRQSVAFWCNPISGHATLYWYQQILGQGPKLLIQFQNNGVVDDSQLPKDRFSAERLKGVDSTLKIQPAKLEDSAVYLCATGGGAEAFFGQGTRLTVV.

The rearrangement joins TRBV29-1 to TRBJ1-1, with D hard to call. V lost 6 bases to trimming and J lost 3 bases, with 11 bases between them. The CDR3 has 12 residues. Per germline, CDR1 SQVTM and CDR2 ANQGSEA. The CDR3 DNA follows: TGCAGCGTGATCCAGAGCGACACTGAAGCTTTCTTT. This gives the protein CSVIQSDTEAFF. Combining the CDR3 with reference TRBV29-1 and TRBJ1-1 gives the whole variable domain SAVISQKPSRDICQRGTSLTIQCQVDSQVTMMFWYRQQPGQSLTLIATANQGSEATYESGFVIDKFPISRPNLTFSTLTVSNMSPEDSSIYLCSVIQSDTEAFFGQGTRLTVV.

This clone was observed a handful of times. The chain employs TRBV11-1 and TRBJ2-4; a weak D match, TRBD2 (6 bases). This CDR3 comprises 14 residues. Germline assignment: CDR1 SGHAT and CDR2 FQDESV (reference sequence). V lost 4 bases and J lost 8, with 15 bases in between. The DNA for the CDR3 is TGTGCCAGCAGCTCCTCTTTAGGACTATACATTCAGTACTTC. Amino acid sequence: CASSSSLGLYIQYF.

This clone was observed a handful of times. The chain links TRBV7-9 to TRBJ2-1; 7 positions match TRBD2. The CDR3 runs 15 residues. The germline V gene has CDR1 SEHNR and CDR2 FQNEAQ (reference sequence). J lost 2 bases, V lost 2 bases, and 3 bases had no gene match. The CDR3 DNA sequence: TGTGCCAGCAGCTTAACGGGGGGTACCTACAATGAGCAGTTCTTC. This gives the protein CASSLTGGTYNEQFF.

This sequence joins TRBV7-9 and TRBJ1-6; 9 bases align to TRBD1. The J segment lost 7 bases and the V segment lost 4 bases, leaving 5 bases of the junction unmatched. CDR1 SEHNR and CDR2 FQNEAQ come from the germline V gene (reference sequence). This CDR3 contains 15 residues. CDR3 protein: CASSSWDRDNSPLHF. For the CDR3, the DNA is TGTGCCAGCAGCTCGTGGGACAGGGACAATTCACCCCTCCACTTT.

V and J are TRBV7-9 and TRBJ2-2; D may be TRBD2 (5 bases). The CDR3 consists of 15 residues. The V and J ends lost 5 bases and 3 bases respectively, with 13 bases between them. Germline V gene sequence: CDR1 SEHNR, CDR2 FQNEAQ (reference sequence). Here the CDR3 DNA reads TGTGCCAGCAGCCCAAGAGGGTATTACACCGGGGAGCTGTTTTTT. Translation: CASSPRGYYTGELFF.

The genes are TRBV6-1 and TRBJ1-5; D gene unclear. V lost 2 bases and J lost 7, with 9 bases in between. The length of the CDR3 is 13 residues. Germline V gene lookup returns CDR1 MNHNS and CDR2 SASEGT. The CDR3 DNA follows: TGTGCCAGCAGTGAAACCCGGAGCCAGCCCCAGCATTTT. It encodes CASSETRSQPQHF.

This clone was counted once. The chain uses TRBV19 and TRBJ1-2, with TRBD1 matching over 8 bases. The germline gives CDR1 LNHDA, CDR2 SQIVND (reference sequence). Trimming took 6 bases from V and 4 from J; bases not matched to a gene: 7. This CDR3 has 14 residues. The DNA of the CDR3 is TGTGCCAGTAGACAATCTGGGACAGGCTATGGCTACACCTTC. This codes for CASRQSGTGYGYTF. Supplemented by reference TRBV19 and TRBJ1-2, the full variable domain reads DGGITQSPKYLFRKEGQNVTLSCEQNLNHDAMYWYRQDPGQGLRLIYYSQIVNDFQKGDIAEGYSVSREKKESFPLTVTSAQKNPTAFYLCASRQSGTGYGYTFGSGTRLTVV.

V gene TRBV6-1 combines with J gene TRBJ2-1; TRBD2 agrees at 8 bases. The length of the CDR3 is 14 residues. Trimming at V came to 7 bases and at J to 3 bases, leaving 5 bases not matched to a gene. Germline CDR1 is MNHNS and CDR2 is SASEGT. The CDR3 DNA reads as TGTGCCAGCATGATGCTAGCGGGCTACAATGAGCAGTTCTTC. Amino acid sequence: CASMMLAGYNEQFF.